Below are 17 T cell receptor beta chains sequenced from a single sample in a study of metastatic and nonmetastatic thyroid tumors. TCRdb re-clonotyped the PCR reads through MiXCR. The sample shows approximately 60,000 clones, roughly 30% of them seen only once. Each patient came to thyroid surgery without any prior treatment (of any kind). What was sequenced was blood. The receptors were gathered from a female donor with papillary thyroid cancer or a benign thyroid nodule (not recorded which). Some clones in this sample may be carry-over from other donors' samples.

The chain couples TRBV20-1 to TRBJ2-1; D not certain. Germline V lookup: CDR1 DFQATT, CDR2 SNEGSKA (reference sequence). The length of the CDR3 is 14 residues. V was shortened by 0 bases and J by 5 bases, with 11 bases between the two germline ends. In DNA, the CDR3 is TGCAGTGCTAGAGAGAGCCCCCATCACAATGAGCAGTTCTTC. Residues: CSARESPHHNEQFF.

This clone was recorded a few times. This chain joins TRBV6-2 or TRBV6-3 and TRBJ2-5; 9 positions agree with TRBD1. From germline, CDR1 is MNHEY and CDR2 SVGEGT. The CDR3 extends over 14 amino acids. The V and J ends lost 4 bases and 5 bases, in that order; junction bases with no gene match: 5. The CDR3: CASSSTGGAETQYF. The CDR3 coding sequence is TGTGCCAGCAGTTCCACAGGGGGCGCCGAGACCCAGTACTTC.

The chain links TRBV6-4 to TRBJ1-1; tentative D call: TRBD1 (5 bases). Deletions cut 6 bases from V and 10 bases from J, with 27 bases between. Per germline, CDR1 MRHNA and CDR2 SNTAGT. This CDR3 region has 16 residues. This CDR3 is CASSPPEPAREGLAFF. In nucleotides, the CDR3 is TGTGCCAGCAGCCCACCTGAGCCCGCCAGGGAGGGTTTAGCTTTCTTT.

This clone was recorded many times. V is TRBV20-1 and J is TRBJ1-5; D ambiguous. CDR3 length: 15 residues. V was pared by 5 bases and J by 6 bases, with 20 bases between. The germline gives CDR1 DFQATT, CDR2 SNEGSKA (reference sequence). The CDR3: CSAGTLGDGSQPQHF. The CDR3 coding sequence is TGCAGTGCTGGTACGTTGGGCGACGGCAGTCAGCCCCAGCATTTT.

The V gene is TRBV6-5, the J gene TRBJ2-1; the match to TRBD2 covers 9 bases. This CDR3 region has 15 residues. Per the germline V gene, CDR1 is MNHEY and CDR2 is SVGAGI. V trimming: 2 bases; J trimming: 1 base; junction bases outside the gene matches: 0. The CDR3 sequence is CASSYLAGSYNEQFF. CDR3 in DNA: TGTGCCAGCAGTTACCTAGCGGGGTCCTACAATGAGCAGTTCTTC.

This clone was counted a single time. This sequence joins TRBV30 and TRBJ2-7, with D uncertain. Germline V gene sequence: CDR1 GTSNPN, CDR2 SVGIG (reference sequence). CDR3 length: 12 residues. V was shortened by 5 bases and J by 0 bases, with 8 bases between the two germline ends. The CDR3: CAWAFSSYEQYF. The CDR3 region has the DNA TGTGCCTGGGCTTTTAGCTCCTACGAGCAGTACTTC. The full variable domain, rest sourced from reference TRBV30 and TRBJ2-7, is SQTIHQWPATLVQPVGSPLSLECTVEGTSNPNLYWYRQAAGRGLQLLFYSVGIGQISSEVPQNLSASRPQDRQFILSSKKLLLSDSGFYLCAWAFSSYEQYFGPGTRLTVT.

This clone was found a few times. The chain employs TRBV6-2 or TRBV6-3 and TRBJ2-3, with D hard to call. The V end lost 0 bases, the J end lost 3 bases, and 7 bases lay between the germline ends. Per the germline V gene, CDR1 is MNHEY and CDR2 is SVGEGT. CDR3 length: 14 amino acids. CDR3 coding DNA: TGTGCCAGCAGTTACTCGATACTAACAGATACGCAGTATTTT. Protein product: CASSYSILTDTQYF.

The gene calls are TRBV6-2 or TRBV6-3 and TRBJ1-1; D might be TRBD1 (5 bases). Trimming left V 2 bases short and J 10 bases short, with 5 bases between. Germline loops: CDR1 MNHEY, CDR2 SVGEGT. This CDR3 is 10 amino acids long. The CDR3 region is CASSYGGAFF. In DNA, the CDR3 is TGTGCCAGCAGTTACGGGGGAGCTTTCTTT.

DNA for the CDR3: TGCGCCAGCAGCACCGACAGGGAGGACCCTAGAAAGAACACTGAAGCTTTCTTT. Its translation: CASSTDREDPRKNTEAFF. This rearrangement joins TRBV5-1 to TRBJ1-1, with 7 bases fitting TRBD1. CDR3 size: 18 residues. The V gene end was trimmed by 4 bases and the J gene end by 1 base; junction bases not matched to a gene: 16. Per germline, CDR1 SGHRS and CDR2 YFSETQ.

This clone has only a few counts. The CDR3 region is CASSSWGAGQPQHF. CDR3 DNA sequence: TGTGCCAGCAGTTCGTGGGGGGCTGGTCAGCCCCAGCATTTT. The V gene is TRBV12-3 or TRBV12-4, the J gene TRBJ1-5; D is perhaps TRBD1 (6 bases). The CDR3 loop spans 14 amino acids. V was shortened by 4 bases and J by 6 bases, with 13 bases between the two germline ends.

V and J are TRBV28 and TRBJ2-1; 11 positions agree with TRBD2. Germline loops: CDR1 MDHEN, CDR2 SYDVKM. The V segment lost 7 bases and the J segment 8 bases; nucleotides outside the gene matches: 16. The CDR3 has 17 amino acids. CDR3: CASTKTSGASFGDEQFF. The CDR3 bases are TGTGCCAGCACCAAGACTAGCGGGGCCTCTTTTGGGGATGAGCAGTTCTTC.

On this clone: With a much larger clone just one base away, this may be a read error. The CDR3 reads CASSRGQGTGELFF. CDR3 in DNA: TGTGCCAGCAGCCGGGGACAGGGCACCGGGGAGCTGTTTTTT. This chain uses TRBV7-3 with TRBJ2-2, with TRBD1 matching 9 bases. The CDR3 consists of 14 residues. Germline-derived CDR1 and CDR2 are SGHTA and FQGTGA. V was clipped by 5 bases and J by 4 bases; unmatched bases: 2.

This clone was detected a few times. The chain employs TRBV28 and TRBJ1-5; no clear D gene. CDR1 is MDHEN, CDR2 SYDVKM, per germline. The CDR3 is 19 amino acids. With 2 bases removed from V and 1 base from J, the gap between germline ends came to 21 bases. In DNA, the CDR3 is TGTGCCAGCAGTTTACCCCCCGGAAAAGGAAGGTGGAGCAATCAGCCCCAGCATTTT. It yields the protein CASSLPPGKGRWSNQPQHF. Variable domain in full (rest from reference TRBV28 and TRBJ1-5): DVKVTQSSRYLVKRTGEKVFLECVQDMDHENMFWYRQDPGLGLRLIYFSYDVKMKEKGDIPEGYSVSREKKERFSLILESASTNQTSMYLCASSLPPGKGRWSNQPQHFGDGTRLSIL.

This clone was picked up many times. The rearrangement joins TRBV3-1 to TRBJ2-1; D gene unclear. V was trimmed by 3 bases and J by 6 bases, leaving 12 bases between them. The CDR3 runs 14 residues. The germline gives CDR1 LGHDT, CDR2 YNNKEL (reference sequence). As DNA, the CDR3 is TGTGCCAGCAGCCAGGCTGCGGCTGGCAATGAGCAGTTCTTC. It yields the protein CASSQAAAGNEQFF.

The chain employs TRBV24-1 and TRBJ2-7, with D perhaps being TRBD1 or TRBD2 (6 bases each). CDR1 KGHDR and CDR2 SFDVKD come from the germline V gene. V was trimmed by 6 bases and J by 3 bases, leaving 11 bases between them. The CDR3 loop spans 13 amino acids. As DNA, the CDR3 is TGTGCCACCAGTCGAAGGGGGGACTACGAGCAGTACTTC. Its protein product is CATSRRGDYEQYF.

This chain uses TRBV20-1 with TRBJ2-1, with TRBD1 matching over 12 bases. The germline V gene encodes CDR1 DFQATT and CDR2 SNEGSKA (reference sequence). J gave up 8 bases and V 3 bases, and 5 bases lay outside the gene matches. The CDR3 totals 14 residues. The CDR3 reads CSASGDRGRDEQFF. CDR3 in DNA: TGCAGTGCTAGTGGGGACAGGGGGCGGGATGAGCAGTTCTTC.

The V and J genes are TRBV3-1 and TRBJ2-7; no clear D. Germline V CDR1 and CDR2: LGHDT, YNNKEL (reference sequence). CDR3 length: 12 amino acids. V lost 1 base and J 4 bases, leaving 5 bases between the germline ends. DNA for the CDR3: TGTGCCAGCAGCCAAGTGGAGTACGAGCAGTACTTC. This codes for CASSQVEYEQYF.